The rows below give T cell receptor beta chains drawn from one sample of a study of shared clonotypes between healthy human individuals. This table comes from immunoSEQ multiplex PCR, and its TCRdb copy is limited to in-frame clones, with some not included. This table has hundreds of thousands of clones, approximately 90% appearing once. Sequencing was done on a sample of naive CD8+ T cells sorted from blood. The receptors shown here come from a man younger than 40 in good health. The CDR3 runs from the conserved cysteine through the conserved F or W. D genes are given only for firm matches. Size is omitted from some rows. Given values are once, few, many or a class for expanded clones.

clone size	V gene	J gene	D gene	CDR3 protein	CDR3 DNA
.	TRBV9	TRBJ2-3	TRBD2	CASSTGGSGRALTDTQYF	TGTGCCAGCAGCACAGGTGGTAGCGGGAGGGCCCTAACAGATACGCAGTATTTT
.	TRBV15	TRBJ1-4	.	CATSRARPAEKLFF	TGTGCCACCAGCAGAGCTCGGCCGGCTGAAAAACTGTTTTTT
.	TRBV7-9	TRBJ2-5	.	CASSEDEAETQYF	TGTGCCAGCAGCGAGGATGAGGCTGAGACCCAGTACTTC
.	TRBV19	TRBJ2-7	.	CASSTNLGYEQYF	TGTGCCAGTAGTACCAACTTAGGATACGAGCAGTACTTC
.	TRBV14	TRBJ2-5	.	CASRRVMEETQYF	TGTGCCAGCAGAAGGGTCATGGAAGAGACCCAGTACTTC
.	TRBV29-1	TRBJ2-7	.	CSVEGVGYEQYF	TGCAGCGTTGAGGGAGTTGGGTACGAGCAGTACTTC
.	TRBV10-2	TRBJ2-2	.	CASSALFNGELFF	TGCGCCAGCAGTGCACTATTTAACGGGGAGCTGTTTTTT
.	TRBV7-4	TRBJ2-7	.	CASSSSGQGSYEQYF	TGTGCCAGCAGTTCTTCTGGCCAGGGATCCTACGAGCAGTACTTC
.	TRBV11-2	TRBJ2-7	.	CASSSHTNPGMTSYEQYF	TGTGCCAGCAGCTCCCACACCAATCCCGGGATGACCTCCTACGAGCAGTACTTC
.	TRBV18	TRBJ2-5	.	CASSRSNRFQETQYF	TGTGCCAGCTCGCGATCCAACAGGTTCCAAGAGACCCAGTACTTC
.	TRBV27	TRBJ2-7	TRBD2	CASSTSGRLYEQYF	TGTGCCAGCAGTACTAGCGGGAGGCTCTACGAGCAGTACTTC
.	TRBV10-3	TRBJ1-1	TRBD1	CAISESKLGTGNTEAFF	TGTGCCATCAGTGAGTCGAAGTTGGGGACAGGGAACACTGAAGCTTTCTTT
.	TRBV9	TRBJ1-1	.	CASSVGGETNTEAFF	TGTGCCAGCAGCGTAGGTGGGGAGACTAACACTGAAGCTTTCTTT
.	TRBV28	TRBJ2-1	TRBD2	CASSLQGDGSSGGSEQFF	TGTGCCAGCAGCCTACAGGGAGATGGGTCTAGCGGGGGGTCCGAGCAGTTCTTC
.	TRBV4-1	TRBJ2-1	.	CASSQDRSQSSYNEQFF	TGCGCCAGCAGCCAAGATAGAAGCCAGAGCTCCTACAATGAGCAGTTCTTC
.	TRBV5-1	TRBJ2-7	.	CASSLIGPTYEQYF	TGCGCCAGCAGCTTGATAGGACCTACCTACGAGCAGTACTTC
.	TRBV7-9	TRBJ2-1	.	CASSPPDPTSYNEQFF	TGTGCCAGCAGCCCTCCAGATCCCACGTCCTACAATGAGCAGTTCTTC
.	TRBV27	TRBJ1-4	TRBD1	CASSLGTGNEKLFF	TGTGCCAGCAGTTTGGGGACAGGAAATGAAAAACTGTTTTTT
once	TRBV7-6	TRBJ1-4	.	CASSLASEGLVPGSEKLFF	TGTGCCAGCAGCTTAGCGTCGGAGGGTCTGGTCCCTGGGAGCGAAAAACTGTTTTTT
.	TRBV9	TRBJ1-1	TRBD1	CASSLGTENTEAFF	TGTGCCAGCAGCCTAGGGACAGAGAACACTGAAGCTTTCTTT
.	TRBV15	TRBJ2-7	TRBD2	CATRKTSGRGSYEQYF	TGTGCCACCAGGAAGACTAGCGGGAGAGGCTCCTACGAGCAGTACTTC
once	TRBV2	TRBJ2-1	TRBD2	CASIGTSSSNEQFF	TGTGCCAGCATTGGGACTAGCAGTAGCAATGAGCAGTTCTTC
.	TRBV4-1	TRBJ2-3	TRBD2	CASSQDLAGGITDTQYF	TGCGCCAGCAGCCAAGATTTGGCGGGAGGGATCACAGATACGCAGTATTTT
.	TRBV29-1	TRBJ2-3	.	CSVEDRMGVDTQYF	TGCAGCGTTGAAGATAGGATGGGGGTAGATACGCAGTATTTT
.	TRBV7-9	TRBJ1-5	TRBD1	CASSATGGPFSNQPQHF	TGTGCCAGCAGCGCTACAGGGGGGCCTTTTAGCAATCAGCCCCAGCATTTT
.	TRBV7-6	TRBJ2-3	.	CASSSKGNTDTQYF	TGTGCCAGCAGCTCCAAAGGCAACACAGATACGCAGTATTTT
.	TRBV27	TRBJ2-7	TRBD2	CASSPKAGRSYEQYF	TGTGCCAGCAGTCCGAAAGCGGGAAGATCCTACGAGCAGTACTTC
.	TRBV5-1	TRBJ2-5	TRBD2	CASSLAIAGVETQYF	TGCGCCAGCAGCTTGGCCATAGCGGGAGTTGAGACCCAGTACTTC
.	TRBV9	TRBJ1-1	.	CASSGSGEAFF	TGTGCCAGCAGCGGCTCAGGGGAAGCTTTCTTT
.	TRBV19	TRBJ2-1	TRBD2	CASSSGGGYNEQFF	TGTGCCAGTAGTTCGGGGGGTGGGTACAATGAGCAGTTCTTC
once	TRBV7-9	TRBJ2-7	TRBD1	CASSTGTGANEQYF	TGTGCCAGCAGCACGGGGACAGGGGCGAACGAGCAGTACTTC
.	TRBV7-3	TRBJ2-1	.	CASSLGAGAYNEQFF	TGTGCCAGCAGCTTAGGAGCGGGCGCCTACAATGAGCAGTTCTTC
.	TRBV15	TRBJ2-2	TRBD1	CATSRDTGAPGELFF	TGTGCCACCAGCAGGGATACAGGGGCCCCCGGGGAGCTGTTTTTT
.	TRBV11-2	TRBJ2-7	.	CASSLGMAADGFEQYF	TGTGCCAGCAGCTTAGGTATGGCGGCAGACGGTTTCGAGCAGTACTTC
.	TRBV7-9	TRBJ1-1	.	CASSSQGPVNEAFF	TGTGCCAGCAGCTCACAGGGTCCGGTTAACGAAGCTTTCTTT
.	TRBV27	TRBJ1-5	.	CASSLLGRIGQPQHF	TGTGCCAGCAGTTTGCTGGGGAGGATTGGTCAGCCCCAGCATTTT
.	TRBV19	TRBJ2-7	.	CASSSGYEQYF	TGTGCCAGTAGTAGCGGTTACGAGCAGTACTTC
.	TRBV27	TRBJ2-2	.	CASSLSRVPPNTGELFF	TGTGCCAGCAGTTTATCCAGGGTTCCTCCGAACACCGGGGAGCTGTTTTTT
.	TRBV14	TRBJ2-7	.	CASSPAPYEQYF	TGTGCCAGCAGCCCTGCGCCCTACGAGCAGTACTTC
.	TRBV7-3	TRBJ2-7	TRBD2	CASSPCRLAGNSYEQYF	TGTGCCAGCAGCCCATGTCGACTAGCAGGGAACAGCTACGAGCAGTACTTC
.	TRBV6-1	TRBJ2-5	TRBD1	CASSVAGTGTFQETQYF	TGTGCCAGCAGTGTCGCCGGGACAGGGACTTTCCAAGAGACCCAGTACTTC
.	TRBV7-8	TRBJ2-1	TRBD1	CASGDRGPSFF	TGTGCCTCCGGGGACAGGGGGCCCAGTTTCTTC
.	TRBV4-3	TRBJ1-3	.	CASSQGDNSGNTIYF	TGCGCCAGCAGCCAGGGGGACAACTCTGGAAACACCATATATTTT
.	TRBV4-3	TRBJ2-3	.	CASSPRYLESLSTDTQYF	TGCGCCAGCAGCCCCCGATATCTAGAGTCTCTCAGCACAGATACGCAGTATTTT
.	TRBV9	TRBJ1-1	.	CASSVVSGFTEAFF	TGTGCCAGCAGCGTAGTGAGCGGGTTCACTGAAGCTTTCTTT
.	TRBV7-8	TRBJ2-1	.	CASSLSWYNEQFF	TGTGCCAGCAGCTTAAGCTGGTACAATGAGCAGTTCTTC
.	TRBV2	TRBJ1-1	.	CASSESYSGAEAFF	TGTGCCAGCAGTGAAAGTTACAGTGGTGCTGAAGCTTTCTTT
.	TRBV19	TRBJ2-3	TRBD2	CASSETSVDTQYF	TGTGCCAGTAGTGAGACTAGCGTGGATACGCAGTATTTT
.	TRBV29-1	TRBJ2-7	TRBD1	CSVETGGALYEQYF	TGCAGCGTCGAAACAGGGGGTGCCCTCTACGAGCAGTACTTC
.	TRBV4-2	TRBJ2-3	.	CASSQEGLVASTDTQYF	TGTGCCAGCAGCCAAGAGGGGCTGGTAGCTAGCACAGATACGCAGTATTTT
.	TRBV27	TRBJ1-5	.	CASSLGPVTGLQPQHF	TGTGCCAGCAGTCTTGGCCCGGTGACAGGTCTCCAGCCCCAGCATTTT
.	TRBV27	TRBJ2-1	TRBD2	CASTKGTIHNEQFF	TGTGCCAGCACCAAGGGGACTATCCACAATGAGCAGTTCTTC
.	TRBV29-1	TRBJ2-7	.	CSVETSGGEQYF	TGCAGCGTTGAGACCTCTGGAGGCGAGCAGTACTTC
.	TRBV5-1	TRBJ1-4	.	CASSLDRVPGEKLFF	TGCGCCAGCAGCTTGGATAGGGTCCCAGGGGAAAAACTGTTTTTT
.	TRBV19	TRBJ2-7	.	CASSYIGRVSSYEQYF	TGTGCCAGTAGTTACATAGGCAGGGTAAGCTCCTACGAGCAGTACTTC
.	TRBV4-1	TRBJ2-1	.	CASSHATKTNYNEQFF	TGCGCCAGCAGCCATGCGACGAAGACGAATTACAATGAGCAGTTCTTC
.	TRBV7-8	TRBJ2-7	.	CASSPWTESSYEQYF	TGTGCCAGCAGCCCGTGGACGGAAAGCTCCTACGAGCAGTACTTC
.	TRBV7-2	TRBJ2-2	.	CASSPMWGEVNTGELFF	TGTGCCAGCAGCCCCATGTGGGGCGAGGTGAACACCGGGGAGCTGTTTTTT
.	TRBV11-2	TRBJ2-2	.	CASSLGVQGTGELFF	TGTGCCAGCAGCTTAGGTGTTCAGGGGACCGGGGAGCTGTTTTTT